Below, 22 T cell receptor beta chains from the same sample are listed, as sequenced in a study of cytomegalovirus exposure and HLA in healthy donors (dated by TCRdb to about 2017). Libraries were prepared through the immunoSEQ multiplex PCR assay. For the multiplex PCR, a mixture combining 60 forward primers for TCR Vbeta segments and 13 reverse primers for TCR Jbeta segments was used. This immuneACCESS table, as held by TCRdb, lists in-frame sequences with V and J called but not all clones. Of the missing ones, under half trace to an unresolved V gene in checked studies; the others have no known cause. The sample table records about 180,000 clones; 75% to 85% of these occur just once. Around 1.6% of the sample comes from the top ten. Material: PBMCs. These receptor sequences come from a man between 18 and 35 years old in good health and CMV-seronegative.

The chain joins TRBV5-7 to TRBJ1-1; 8 bases align to TRBD1. TRBV5-7 is an ORF for which the function is uncertain. The trim removed 6 bases at V and 4 bases at J, leaving 8 bases unmatched. The length of the CDR3 is 14 residues. Written as DNA, the CDR3 is TGTGCCAGCATCCCTATAACAGGGGGCACTGAAGCTTTCTTT. Its translation is CASIPITGGTEAFF.

The sample holds one count of this clone. This chain connects TRBV20-1 to TRBJ2-7; the match to TRBD1 covers 11 bases. CDR3 length: 11 residues. V was pared by 8 bases and J by 6 bases, with 3 bases of the junction left unmatched. Germline-derived CDR1 and CDR2 are DFQATT and SNEGSKA (reference sequence). CDR3 sequence (DNA): TGCAGTACGGGGACAGGGGGCGAGCAGTACTTC. Its translation: CSTGTGGEQYF.

This chain links TRBV7-2 with TRBJ1-5; 8 positions match TRBD1. CDR3 length: 15 amino acids. V lost 5 bases to trimming and J lost 3 bases; unmatched junction nucleotides: 6. CDR1 and CDR2 (germline): SGHTA, FQGNSA. The CDR3 nucleotides are TGTGCCAGCAGCCAGAGGACAGGGAACAATCAGCCCCAGCATTTT. Its translation: CASSQRTGNNQPQHF.

V and J are TRBV7-2 and TRBJ2-1; D unclear. This CDR3 has 15 amino acids. V lost 1 base and J lost 8, with 15 bases in between. Germline V lookup: CDR1 SGHTA, CDR2 FQGNSA. The CDR3 DNA reads TGTGCCAGCAGCTTAGGAGGCAGCTCCATCGATGAGCAGTTCTTC. Residues: CASSLGGSSIDEQFF.

The chain joins TRBV4-1 to TRBJ2-5, with TRBD2 identical over 13 bases. TRBJ2-7 matches the DNA end more closely, so the J call is doubtful. The germline V gene has CDR1 MGHRA and CDR2 YSYEKL. The CDR3 loop spans 16 amino acids. The CDR3 loop reads CASSFGLAGAYYEQYF. Written as DNA, the CDR3 is TGCGCCAGCAGCTTTGGACTAGCGGGAGCGTACTACGAGCAGTACTTC.

The chain uses TRBV19 and TRBJ2-2; TRBD2 is a possible D gene (5 bases). This CDR3 spans 14 amino acids. The V end lost 9 bases, the J end lost 6 bases, and 17 bases lay between the germline ends. Germline CDR1 reads LNHDA; CDR2 reads SQIVND (reference sequence). The CDR3 DNA sequence: TGTGCCAGCCTGTTCAGAGCGGAGGCCGGGGAGCTGTTTTTT. Protein: CASLFRAEAGELFF.

This sequence joins TRBV5-1 and TRBJ1-6; the D gene is possibly TRBD1 (5 bases). The CDR3 runs to 19 residues. Germline V gene lookup returns CDR1 SGHRS and CDR2 YFSETQ. V was pared by 0 bases and J by 2 bases, with 18 bases between. The DNA for the CDR3 is TGCGCCAGCAGCTTGGGGGTTGGGGCCGCTGGGCCCTATAATTCACCCCTCCACTTT. Translated, it gives CASSLGVGAAGPYNSPLHF.

The chain recombines TRBV10-1 with TRBJ2-2, with TRBD2 matching 10 bases. V shed 0 bases, J shed 2 bases, and the junction held 6 bases outside the gene matches. Looked up from germline, CDR1 is WNHNN and CDR2 is SYGVQD (reference sequence). The length of the CDR3 is 18 residues. CDR3 sequence: CASSESSLAGVNTGELFF. CDR3 DNA sequence: TGCGCCAGCAGTGAGTCATCGCTAGCGGGAGTAAACACCGGGGAGCTGTTTTTT.

The chain uses TRBV6-5 and TRBJ2-1; D is unresolved. Trimming shortened V by 0 bases and J by 0 bases, and 6 bases separated the two germline ends. The V gene's germline CDR1 is MNHEY and CDR2 SVGAGI. This CDR3 has 15 amino acids. The DNA for the CDR3 is TGTGCCAGCAGTTACTCGGAGAGCTCCTACAATGAGCAGTTCTTC. It encodes CASSYSESSYNEQFF.

CDR3 in amino acids: CASSPGQGSDTQYF. CDR3 DNA sequence: TGTGCCAGCAGTCCGGGACAGGGATCAGATACGCAGTATTTT. The V gene is TRBV28, the J gene TRBJ2-3, with TRBD1 matching over 9 bases. CDR1 is MDHEN and CDR2 is SYDVKM in the germline V gene. V lost 5 bases to trimming and J lost 4 bases; unmatched junction nucleotides: 4. This CDR3 spans 14 amino acids.

The chain joins TRBV28 to TRBJ1-2; 10 positions match TRBD1. CDR1 and CDR2 from the germline V gene are MDHEN and SYDVKM. J lost 6 bases, V lost 5 bases, and 9 bases had no gene match. There are 15 residues in the CDR3. The DNA of the CDR3 is TGTGCCAGCAGTGACAGGGGGCGCGTATTTCATGGCTACACCTTC. Translated, it gives CASSDRGRVFHGYTF.

V usage is TRBV10-3 and J usage is TRBJ2-7, with 8 bases that match TRBD2. CDR1 and CDR2 from the germline V gene are ENHRY and SYGVKD. The CDR3 spans 11 residues. In nucleotides, the CDR3 is TGTGCATCGGGCGGGAGGTACGAGCAGTACTTC. Protein product: CASGGRYEQYF.

The rearrangement links TRBV11-2 to TRBJ1-3; possible D gene TRBD1, 5 bases. The ends were cut back, 5 bases at V and 0 bases at J, with 14 bases in the middle. The CDR3 contains 16 residues. Germline-derived CDR1 and CDR2 are SGHAT and FQNNGV. CDR3 coding DNA: TGTGCCAGCAGCCCAGTGGTGGGGCTCTCTGGAAACACCATATATTTT. This sequence encodes CASSPVVGLSGNTIYF.

The gene calls are TRBV9 and TRBJ1-3; D may be TRBD1 (5 bases). The V gene's germline CDR1 is SGDLS and CDR2 YYNGEE. V lost 5 bases to trimming and J lost 0 bases, with 9 bases between them. The CDR3 covers 14 residues. CDR3 in DNA: TGTGCCAGCAGTTCAGGGATCTCTGGAAACACCATATATTTT. Translated: CASSSGISGNTIYF.

This clone turned up a few times. The rearrangement uses TRBV15 and TRBJ2-7, with D possibly matching TRBD1 (6 bases). The V end was cut by 4 bases, the J end by 6 bases, with 19 bases between. The CDR3 is made up of 15 amino acids. Germline V gives CDR1 LNHNV, CDR2 YYDKDF (reference sequence). The CDR3 DNA follows: TGTGCCACCAGCACCCCCGGGGCCCCCAGGGGCGAGCAGTACTTC. Amino acid sequence: CATSTPGAPRGEQYF.

The V gene is TRBV6-1, the J gene TRBJ1-2; TRBD1 agrees at 8 bases. The CDR3 totals 13 residues. The germline gives CDR1 MNHNS, CDR2 SASEGT. J was trimmed by 8 bases and V by 8 bases; bases with no gene match: 10. The CDR3 protein is CASGGTGWGGYTF. The CDR3 DNA reads TGTGCCAGCGGCGGGACAGGCTGGGGGGGCTACACCTTC.

This chain joins TRBV7-2 and TRBJ2-7; D is possibly TRBD1 (6 bases). CDR3 length: 13 amino acids. Germline CDR1 and CDR2: SGHTA and FQGNSA. The V and J ends lost 4 bases and 2 bases respectively, with 9 bases between them. The CDR3 coding sequence is TGTGCCAGCAGCTCCAGGGGAACCTACGAGCAGTACTTC. Residues: CASSSRGTYEQYF.

As DNA, the CDR3 is TGTGCCATCAGCGTGGGACATACGAACACTGAAGCTTTCTTT. It specifies CAISVGHTNTEAFF. The J gene is TRBJ1-1, the V gene TRBV10-3, with D maybe TRBD1 (6 bases). Per germline, CDR1 ENHRY and CDR2 SYGVKD. The V gene lost 6 bases and the J gene lost 1 base, with 12 bases spanning the gap. This CDR3 has 14 residues.

The rearrangement uses TRBV27 and TRBJ1-2, with a possible D match to TRBD1 (6 bases). The length of the CDR3 is 14 residues. V shed 5 bases and J shed 4 bases, with 14 bases lying between them. Germline values: CDR1 MNHEY, CDR2 SMNVEV (reference sequence). The CDR3 DNA reads TGTGCCAGCAGTCCCGACAGGCTAGGCTATGGCTACACCTTC. As protein: CASSPDRLGYGYTF.

The V gene is TRBV30, the J gene TRBJ1-6; the D gene is possibly TRBD1 (5 bases). Germline loops: CDR1 GTSNPN, CDR2 SVGIG (reference sequence). The CDR3 consists of 15 residues. Trimming took 0 bases from V and 7 from J, leaving 13 bases between them. CDR3 DNA: TGTGCCTGGAGTGTACCGGGGGTCGGAAATTCACCCCTCCACTTT. Translated, it gives CAWSVPGVGNSPLHF.

This chain joins TRBV7-9 and TRBJ1-1, with D hard to call. The V and J ends lost 1 base and 3 bases respectively, with 12 bases between them. This CDR3 region has 15 residues. The germline CDR1 and CDR2 sequences are SEHNR and FQNEAQ (reference sequence). The CDR3 coding sequence is TGTGCCAGCAGCTTAGGCCCCAGGTGGGACACTGAAGCTTTCTTT. The encoded protein is CASSLGPRWDTEAFF.

CDR3 sequence: CASSQDQETQYF. CDR3 nucleotides: TGCGCCAGCAGCCAAGATCAGGAGACCCAGTACTTC. The chain employs TRBV4-1 and TRBJ2-5; the D is unclear. Germline V gives CDR1 MGHRA, CDR2 YSYEKL. Trimming pared 0 bases from V and 5 bases from J, leaving 4 bases between. This CDR3 is built from 12 residues.